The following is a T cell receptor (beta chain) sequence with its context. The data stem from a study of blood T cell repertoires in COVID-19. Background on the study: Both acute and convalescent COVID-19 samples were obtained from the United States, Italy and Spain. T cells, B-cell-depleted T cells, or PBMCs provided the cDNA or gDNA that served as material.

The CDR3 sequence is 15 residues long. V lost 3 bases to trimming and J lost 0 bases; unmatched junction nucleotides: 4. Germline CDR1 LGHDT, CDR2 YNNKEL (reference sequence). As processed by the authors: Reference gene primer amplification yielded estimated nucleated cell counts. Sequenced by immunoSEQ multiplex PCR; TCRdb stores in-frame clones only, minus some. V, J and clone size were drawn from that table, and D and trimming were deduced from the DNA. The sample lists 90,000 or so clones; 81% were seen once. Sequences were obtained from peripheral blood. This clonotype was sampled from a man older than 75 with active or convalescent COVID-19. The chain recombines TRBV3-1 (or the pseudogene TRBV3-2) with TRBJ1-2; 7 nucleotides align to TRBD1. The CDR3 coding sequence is TGTGCCAGCAGCCAGGGGGGACAGTCTAACTATGGCTACACCTTC. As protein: CASSQGGQSNYGYTF.